The 23 T cell receptor beta chains below come from one sample, sequenced in a study of human T cells and chemical hapten exposure. Regarding time point: patch test 1, 2 weeks after DPC sensitization. Treatment indicated: therapeutic diphenylcyclopropenone sensitization with weekly scalp DPC. One entry per CDR3 protein, called by TCRdb with MiXCR from the RACE reads. This sample has tens of thousands of distinct CDR3 sequences, with 7% to 8% found just once. Specimen: whole blood, collected in connection with sensitization to the hapten diphenylcyclopropenone (DPC). The receptor set was obtained from a woman aged 25-40 years with alopecia areata. Some clones in this sample may be carry-over from other donors' samples.

This clonotype was picked up many times. V gene TRBV5-6 combines with J gene TRBJ2-7; D is possibly TRBD2 (6 bases). Trimming took 0 bases from V and 6 from J, leaving 16 bases between them. Per germline, CDR1 SGHDT and CDR2 YYEEEE. CDR3 length: 15 residues. CDR3 bases: TGTGCCAGCAGCTTGGCGTCCGGCGGGGCATTCGAGCAGTACTTC. This sequence encodes CASSLASGGAFEQYF.

This clonotype was detected a few times. The chain carries TRBV20-1 and TRBJ1-2; weak D call: TRBD1 (6 bases). The V end was cut by 4 bases, the J end by 8 bases, with 23 bases between. CDR1 is DFQATT and CDR2 is SNEGSKA in the germline V gene (reference sequence). The CDR3 spans 15 residues. In DNA form, the CDR3 reads TGCAGTGCTACTATTATACACAGGGTTACGAGAGGCTACACCTTC. It yields the protein CSATIIHRVTRGYTF.

The table lists this clonotype with many counts. The rearrangement joins TRBV18 to TRBJ2-5; no clear D. With 1 base removed from V and 3 bases from J, the gap between germline ends came to 18 bases. The CDR3 contains 17 residues. Germline CDR1 reads KGHSH; CDR2 reads LQKENI. The CDR3 loop is CASSPQETKRSEETQYF. The CDR3 DNA sequence: TGTGCCAGCTCACCACAGGAAACAAAGAGGTCGGAAGAGACCCAGTACTTC.

This clonotype was seen many times. The chain carries TRBV5-1 and TRBJ2-3; 10 bases fit TRBD1. The CDR3 extends over 16 amino acids. V gave up 3 bases and J gave up 3 bases; unmatched junction bases: 7. Germline values: CDR1 SGHRS, CDR2 YFSETQ. The DNA for the CDR3 is TGCGCCAGCAGCTGGAGTGGACAGGGGGGAACAGATACGCAGTATTTT. Translated: CASSWSGQGGTDTQYF. Complete variable domain (other parts from reference TRBV5-1 and TRBJ2-3): KAGVTQTPRYLIKTRGQQVTLSCSPISGHRSVSWYQQTPGQGLQFLFEYFSETQRNKGNFPGRFSGRQFSNSRSEMNVSTLELGDSALYLCASSWSGQGGTDTQYFGPGTRLTVL.

The sample holds a few counts of this clonotype. The J gene is TRBJ1-3, the V gene TRBV12-3 or TRBV12-4; D call uncertain. The germline V and J ends were trimmed by 0 bases and 5 bases, with 5 bases remaining between them. The CDR3 is made up of 13 amino acids. In DNA, the CDR3 is TGTGCCAGCAGTTTAGCACCCCGAAACACCATATATTTT. It specifies CASSLAPRNTIYF.

This clonotype occurred a few times. The CDR3 coding sequence is TGTGCCAGCAGTGATAGGACAGGGGCCTACGAGCAGTACTTC. It yields the protein CASSDRTGAYEQYF. This chain joins TRBV2 and TRBJ2-7, with 9 bases identical to TRBD1. The V gene end was trimmed by 3 bases and the J gene end by 2 bases; junction bases not matched to a gene: 2. CDR1 SNHLY and CDR2 FYNNEI come from the germline V gene. The CDR3 runs to 14 residues.

Ten or more counts support this clonotype. The CDR3 sequence: CAQSWRGRTEAFF. Here the CDR3 DNA reads TGTGCCCAGTCGTGGCGGGGCCGTACTGAAGCTTTCTTT. The gene calls are TRBV30 and TRBJ1-1; D is possibly TRBD1 (5 bases). V was trimmed by 8 bases and J by 5 bases, leaving 18 bases between them. CDR3 length: 13 amino acids. Germline lookup yields CDR1 GTSNPN and CDR2 SVGIG (reference sequence).

This clonotype was detected many times. The V and J genes are TRBV2 and TRBJ1-5; 10 bases align to TRBD1. Germline V lookup: CDR1 SNHLY, CDR2 FYNNEI. V shed 5 bases, J shed 6 bases, and the junction held 4 bases outside the gene matches. The length of the CDR3 is 14 residues. The CDR3 spells CASSQGTGVQPQHF. In DNA form, the CDR3 reads TGTGCCAGCAGTCAAGGGACAGGGGTTCAGCCCCAGCATTTT. The full variable domain, completed using reference TRBV2 and TRBJ1-5, is EPEVTQTPSHQVTQMGQEVILRCVPISNHLYFYWYRQILGQKVEFLVSFYNNEISEKSEIFDDQFSVERPDGSNFTLKIRSTKLEDSAMYFCASSQGTGVQPQHFGDGTRLSIL.

This clonotype has only a few counts. The chain is built from TRBV2 and TRBJ2-6, with D perhaps being TRBD1 or TRBD2 (5 bases each). The CDR3 loop spans 19 amino acids. Germline V gene lookup returns CDR1 SNHLY and CDR2 FYNNEI. With 4 bases removed from V and 1 base from J, the gap between germline ends came to 20 bases. CDR3 amino acids: CASSGDPGGVISGANVLTF. CDR3 nucleotide sequence: TGTGCCAGCAGTGGGGACCCAGGAGGTGTAATTTCTGGGGCCAACGTCCTGACTTTC.

The chain links TRBV29-1 to TRBJ2-3; 9 bases are shared with TRBD2. V trimming: 6 bases; J trimming: 2 bases; junction bases outside the gene matches: 9. The CDR3 contains 15 residues. Germline V gene lookup returns CDR1 SQVTM and CDR2 ANQGSEA. CDR3 bases: TGCAGCGTCACCGGGACTAGCCTCTCCACAGATACGCAGTATTTT. Protein product: CSVTGTSLSTDTQYF.

This clonotype was recorded at least ten times. The rearrangement uses TRBV20-1 and TRBJ2-1; no firm D call. This CDR3 comprises 17 residues. The germline V and J ends were trimmed by 0 bases and 3 bases, with 18 bases remaining between them. Germline V gene data show CDR1 as DFQATT and CDR2 as SNEGSKA (reference sequence). The CDR3 spells CSARDWSDVRFYNEQFF. In DNA, the CDR3 is TGCAGTGCTAGAGATTGGAGTGACGTTCGGTTCTACAATGAGCAGTTCTTC.

This clonotype was recorded at least ten times. The rearrangement uses TRBV20-1 and TRBJ2-4, with 11 bases fitting TRBD2. The CDR3 is made up of 14 amino acids. CDR1 and CDR2 (germline): DFQATT, SNEGSKA (reference sequence). Germline trimming cut 3 bases from V and 11 bases from J; bases unmatched to any gene: 9. CDR3 nucleotides: TGCAGTGCTAGGCCTCTAGCGGGGGGCCTCGTTCAGTACTTC. Translation: CSARPLAGGLVQYF.

The chain links TRBV6-5 to TRBJ2-3, with 12 nucleotides matching TRBD2. The J segment lost 0 bases and the V segment lost 2 bases, leaving 0 bases of the junction unmatched. The CDR3 is 16 amino acids. Per germline, CDR1 MNHEY and CDR2 SVGAGI. Here the CDR3 reads CASSYTSGGSTDTQYF. CDR3 DNA: TGTGCCAGCAGTTACACTAGCGGGGGGAGCACAGATACGCAGTATTTT.

This clonotype turned up a few times. The chain recombines TRBV2 with TRBJ1-2; D is perhaps TRBD1 (5 bases). The V and J ends lost 1 base and 7 bases respectively, with 7 bases between them. The germline V gene encodes CDR1 SNHLY and CDR2 FYNNEI. The CDR3 contains 12 residues. CDR3 amino acids: CASSEGGSGYTF. CDR3 DNA sequence: TGTGCCAGCAGTGAAGGGGGGAGTGGCTACACCTTC.

This clonotype was observed at least ten times. V and J are TRBV12-3 or TRBV12-4 and TRBJ1-5; D is possibly TRBD1 (5 bases). V shed 2 bases and J shed 4 bases, with 6 bases lying between them. The CDR3 covers 13 residues. Here the CDR3 reads CASSLTGNQPQHF. For the CDR3, the DNA is TGTGCCAGCAGTTTAACAGGAAATCAGCCCCAGCATTTT.

In its sample, this clonotype was seen many times. V is TRBV12-3 or TRBV12-4 and J is TRBJ1-1; no definite D call. The CDR3 totals 14 residues. V was pared by 7 bases and J by 4 bases, with 16 bases between. CDR3 protein: CASTFDDRTTEAFF. The CDR3 nucleotides read TGTGCCAGCACCTTCGACGACCGCACCACTGAAGCTTTCTTT.

The chain employs TRBV2 and TRBJ1-2; D perhaps matches TRBD1 (5 bases). V was trimmed by 8 bases and J by 6 bases, leaving 10 bases between them. The germline gives CDR1 SNHLY, CDR2 FYNNEI. This CDR3 is built from 11 residues. In DNA form, the CDR3 reads TGTGCCAGCCAGAGGGGCGATGGCTACACCTTC. Translating it yields CASQRGDGYTF.

This clonotype was observed many times. The chain employs TRBV6-1 and TRBJ2-7; D might be TRBD1 (6 bases). CDR1 MNHNS and CDR2 SASEGT come from the germline V gene. The length of the CDR3 is 16 residues. The V gene lost 2 bases and the J gene lost 5 bases, with 19 bases spanning the gap. As DNA, the CDR3 is TGTGCCAGCAGTGAATTTTTGAGTCACAGGGAACACGAGCAGTACTTC. Amino acids: CASSEFLSHREHEQYF.

The genes are TRBV11-2 and TRBJ2-3, with D tentatively TRBD1 (7 bases). V was shortened by 3 bases and J by 0 bases, with 16 bases between the two germline ends. The length of the CDR3 is 17 residues. Germline values: CDR1 SGHAT, CDR2 FQNNGV. CDR3 protein: CASSFPGGPTSTDTQYF. The CDR3 DNA follows: TGTGCCAGCAGCTTCCCAGGGGGGCCAACTAGCACAGATACGCAGTATTTT.

This clonotype was seen ten or more times. V and J are TRBV20-1 and TRBJ2-3; D gene uncertain. There are 14 residues in the CDR3. Germline V gene lookup returns CDR1 DFQATT and CDR2 SNEGSKA (reference sequence). V was cut by 1 base and J by 4 bases, with 12 bases left in between. CDR3 DNA sequence: TGCAGTGCTAGAGGATCGATCGGGTCAGATACGCAGTATTTT. Translation gives CSARGSIGSDTQYF.

Only a few counts were recorded for this clonotype. V and J are TRBV20-1 and TRBJ2-5; 7 nucleotides line up with TRBD1. J gave up 2 bases and V 3 bases, and 9 bases lay outside the gene matches. The CDR3 is 15 amino acids. From germline, CDR1 is DFQATT and CDR2 SNEGSKA (reference sequence). CDR3 in amino acids: CSASVQGYTQETQYF. The CDR3 bases are TGCAGTGCTAGTGTACAGGGGTACACACAAGAGACCCAGTACTTC.

This clonotype was recorded a few times. This chain uses TRBV5-4 with TRBJ2-7; 7 bases are a match to TRBD1. J gave up 6 bases and V 4 bases, and 7 bases lay outside the gene matches. The germline V gene encodes CDR1 SGHNT and CDR2 YYREEE (reference sequence). The CDR3 length is 13 residues. The CDR3 here is CASSRQGIFEQYF. In DNA form, the CDR3 reads TGTGCCAGCAGCCGACAGGGTATTTTCGAGCAGTACTTC.

This clonotype was detected ten times or more. The rearrangement links TRBV9 to TRBJ2-1, with a weak D call TRBD2 (7 bases). This CDR3 contains 13 residues. V gave up 1 base and J gave up 8 bases, with 10 bases separating them. CDR1 SGDLS and CDR2 YYNGEE come from the germline V gene. The CDR3 region has the DNA TGTGCCAGCAGCGTATGGGAGGGGGATGAGCAGTTCTTC. This gives the protein CASSVWEGDEQFF. Full variable domain (missing parts from reference TRBV9 and TRBJ2-1): DSGVTQTPKHLITATGQRVTLRCSPRSGDLSVYWYQQSLDQGLQFLIQYYNGEERAKGNILERFSAQQFPDLHSELNLSSLELGDSALYFCASSVWEGDEQFFGPGTRLTVL.